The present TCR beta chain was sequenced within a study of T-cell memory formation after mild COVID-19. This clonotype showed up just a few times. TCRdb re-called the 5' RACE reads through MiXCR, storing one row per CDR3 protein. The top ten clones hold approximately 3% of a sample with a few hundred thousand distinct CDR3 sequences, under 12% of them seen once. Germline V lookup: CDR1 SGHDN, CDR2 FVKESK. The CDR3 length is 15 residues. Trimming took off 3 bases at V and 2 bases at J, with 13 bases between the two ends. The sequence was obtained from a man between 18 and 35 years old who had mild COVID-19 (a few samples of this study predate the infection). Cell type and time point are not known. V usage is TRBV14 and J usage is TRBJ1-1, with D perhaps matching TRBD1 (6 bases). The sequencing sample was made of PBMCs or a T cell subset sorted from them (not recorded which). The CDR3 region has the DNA TGTGCCAGCAGCCACGTTCAGGGGCCAAACACTGAAGCTTTCTTT. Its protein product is CASSHVQGPNTEAFF.